This TCR beta chain was profiled in a study of radiation and T cells in renal cell carcinoma. Trimming shortened V by 7 bases and J by 0 bases, and 16 bases separated the two germline ends. Germline V CDR1 and CDR2: MNHNY, SVGAGI (reference sequence). The CDR3 is 15 amino acids. TCRdb's table, derived via immunoSEQ multiplex PCR, lists solely in-frame clones and lacks some. Among around 100,000 clones listed, 84% were seen once. Sample time point: blood 4 weeks post-SBRT, at nephrectomy. Treatment described: 15 Gy SBRT to primary tumor, nephrectomy 4 weeks later. Clear cell pathology was present in this patient's renal cell carcinoma.

This TCR was recovered from a man in his sixties with renal cell carcinoma. V is TRBV6-6 and J is TRBJ2-7, with TRBD1 as a possible D gene (6 bases). The sample was blood, taken from a patient whose treatment included radiotherapy and nephrectomy. In nucleotides, the CDR3 is TGTGCCAGCAACATCGGACAGCTCAGCTCCTACGAGCAGTACTTC. Residues: CASNIGQLSSYEQYF.